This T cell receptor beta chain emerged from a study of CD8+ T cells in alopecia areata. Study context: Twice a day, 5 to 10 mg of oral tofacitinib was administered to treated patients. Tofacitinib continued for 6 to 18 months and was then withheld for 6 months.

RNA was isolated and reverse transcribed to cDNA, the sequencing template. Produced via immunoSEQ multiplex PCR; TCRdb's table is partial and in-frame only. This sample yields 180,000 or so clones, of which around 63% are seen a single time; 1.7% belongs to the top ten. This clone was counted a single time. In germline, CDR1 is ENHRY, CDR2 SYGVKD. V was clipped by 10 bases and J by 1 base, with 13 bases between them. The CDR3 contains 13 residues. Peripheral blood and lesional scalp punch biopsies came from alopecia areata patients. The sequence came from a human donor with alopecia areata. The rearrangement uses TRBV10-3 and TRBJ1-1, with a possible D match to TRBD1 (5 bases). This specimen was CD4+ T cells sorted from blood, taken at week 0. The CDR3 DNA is TGTGCCACCCAAGCGGGGGAGAACACTGAAGCTTTCTTT. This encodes CATQAGENTEAFF.